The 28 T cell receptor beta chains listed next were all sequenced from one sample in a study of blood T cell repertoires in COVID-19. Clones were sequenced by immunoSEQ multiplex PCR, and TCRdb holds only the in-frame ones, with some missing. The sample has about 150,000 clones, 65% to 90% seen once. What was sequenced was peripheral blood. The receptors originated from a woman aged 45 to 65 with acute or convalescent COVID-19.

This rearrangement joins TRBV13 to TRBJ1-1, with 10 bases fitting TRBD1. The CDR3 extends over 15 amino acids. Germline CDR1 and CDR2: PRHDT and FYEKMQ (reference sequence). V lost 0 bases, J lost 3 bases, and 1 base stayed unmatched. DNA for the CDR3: TGTGCCAGCAGCTTAGGCGGACAGGGGGACACTGAAGCTTTCTTT. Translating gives CASSLGGQGDTEAFF.

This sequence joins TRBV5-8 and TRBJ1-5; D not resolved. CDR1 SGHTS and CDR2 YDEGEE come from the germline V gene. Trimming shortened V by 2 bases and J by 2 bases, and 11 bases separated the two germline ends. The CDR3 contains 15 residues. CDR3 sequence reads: CASSFVPGRNQPQHF. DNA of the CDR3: TGTGCCAGCAGCTTTGTACCAGGCCGCAATCAGCCCCAGCATTTT.

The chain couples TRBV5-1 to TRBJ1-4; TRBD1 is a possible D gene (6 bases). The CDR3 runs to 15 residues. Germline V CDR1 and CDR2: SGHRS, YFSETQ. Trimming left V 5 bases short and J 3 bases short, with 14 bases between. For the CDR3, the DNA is TGCGCCAGCAGGAAATCGGACAGATCTAATGAAAAACTGTTTTTT. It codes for CASRKSDRSNEKLFF. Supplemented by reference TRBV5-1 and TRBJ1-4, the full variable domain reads KAGVTQTPRYLIKTRGQQVTLSCSPISGHRSVSWYQQTPGQGLQFLFEYFSETQRNKGNFPGRFSGRQFSNSRSEMNVSTLELGDSALYLCASRKSDRSNEKLFFGSGTQLSVL.

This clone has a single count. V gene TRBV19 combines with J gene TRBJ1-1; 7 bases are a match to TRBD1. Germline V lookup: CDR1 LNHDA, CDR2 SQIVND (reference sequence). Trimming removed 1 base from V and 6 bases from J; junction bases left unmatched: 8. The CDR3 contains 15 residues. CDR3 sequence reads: CASSIGAGGYPEAFF. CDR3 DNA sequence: TGTGCCAGTAGTATAGGTGCAGGGGGGTATCCTGAAGCTTTCTTT.

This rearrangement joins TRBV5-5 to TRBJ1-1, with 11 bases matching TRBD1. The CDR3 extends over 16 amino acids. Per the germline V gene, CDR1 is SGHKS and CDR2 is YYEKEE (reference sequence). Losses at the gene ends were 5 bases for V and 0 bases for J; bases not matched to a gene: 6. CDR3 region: CASRDGQGALNTEAFF. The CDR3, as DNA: TGTGCCAGCAGGGACGGACAGGGGGCTCTGAACACTGAAGCTTTCTTT. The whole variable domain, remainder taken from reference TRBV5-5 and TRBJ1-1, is DAGVTQSPTHLIKTRGQQVTLRCSPISGHKSVSWYQQVLGQGPQFIFQYYEKEERGRGNFPDRFSARQFPNYSSELNVNALLLGDSALYLCASRDGQGALNTEAFFGQGTRLTVV.

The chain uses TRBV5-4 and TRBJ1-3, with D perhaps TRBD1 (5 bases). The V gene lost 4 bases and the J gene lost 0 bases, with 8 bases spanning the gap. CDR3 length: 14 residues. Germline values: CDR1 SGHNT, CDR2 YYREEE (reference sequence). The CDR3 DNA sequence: TGTGCCAGCAGCACGACAGCCTCTGGAAACACCATATATTTT. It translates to CASSTTASGNTIYF.

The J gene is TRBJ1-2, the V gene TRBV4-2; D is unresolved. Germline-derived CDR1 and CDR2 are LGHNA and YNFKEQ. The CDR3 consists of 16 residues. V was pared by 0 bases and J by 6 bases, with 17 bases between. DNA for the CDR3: TGTGCCAGCAGCCAAGACCGTGGTCGGGTCCCCCATGGCTACACCTTC. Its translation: CASSQDRGRVPHGYTF.

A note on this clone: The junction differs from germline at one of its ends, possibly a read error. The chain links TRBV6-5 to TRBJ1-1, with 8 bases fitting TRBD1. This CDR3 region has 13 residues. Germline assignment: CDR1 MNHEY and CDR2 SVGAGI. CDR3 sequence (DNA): TGTGCCAGCAGAAGACAGGGGAACTCTGAAGCTTTCTTT. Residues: CASRRQGNSEAFF.

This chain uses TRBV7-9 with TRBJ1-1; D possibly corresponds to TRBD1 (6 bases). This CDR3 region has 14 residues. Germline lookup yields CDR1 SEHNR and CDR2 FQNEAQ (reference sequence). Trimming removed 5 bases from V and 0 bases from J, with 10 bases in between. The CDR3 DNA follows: TGTGCCAGCAGCCAGGGGACGGTGAACACTGAAGCTTTCTTT. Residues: CASSQGTVNTEAFF.

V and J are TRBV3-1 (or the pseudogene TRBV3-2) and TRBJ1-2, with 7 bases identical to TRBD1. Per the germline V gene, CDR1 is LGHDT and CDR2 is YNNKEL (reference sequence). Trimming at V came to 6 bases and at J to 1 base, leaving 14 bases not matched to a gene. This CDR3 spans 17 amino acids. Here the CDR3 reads CASRPGTAISFNYGYTF. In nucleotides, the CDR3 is TGTGCCAGCAGACCCGGGACAGCCATAAGTTTTAACTATGGCTACACCTTC.

The CDR3 nucleotides are TGTGCCAGCTCACCGGAGGGGACTCGGGAAAAACTGTTTTTT. Its translation: CASSPEGTREKLFF. The J gene is TRBJ1-4, the V gene TRBV18; perhaps TRBD1 as D (5 bases). The CDR3 totals 14 residues. V lost 3 bases, J lost 8 bases, and 13 bases lay in between. CDR1 and CDR2 from the germline V gene are KGHSH and LQKENI.

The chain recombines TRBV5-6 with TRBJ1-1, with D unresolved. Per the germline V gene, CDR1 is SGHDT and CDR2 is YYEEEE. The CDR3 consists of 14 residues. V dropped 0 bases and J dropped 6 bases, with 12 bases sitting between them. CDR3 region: CASSLVEGLAEAFF. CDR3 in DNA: TGTGCCAGCAGCTTGGTCGAGGGTCTTGCTGAAGCTTTCTTT.

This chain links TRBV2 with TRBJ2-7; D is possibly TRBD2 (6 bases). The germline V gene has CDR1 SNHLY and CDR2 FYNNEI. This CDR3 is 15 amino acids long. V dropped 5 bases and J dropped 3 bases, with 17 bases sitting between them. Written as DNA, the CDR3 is TGTGCCAGCAGTCCCGTGAGGGAGGTGAACTACGAGCAGTACTTC. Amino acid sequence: CASSPVREVNYEQYF. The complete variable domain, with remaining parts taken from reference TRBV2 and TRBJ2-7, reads EPEVTQTPSHQVTQMGQEVILRCVPISNHLYFYWYRQILGQKVEFLVSFYNNEISEKSEIFDDQFSVERPDGSNFTLKIRSTKLEDSAMYFCASSPVREVNYEQYFGPGTRLTVT.

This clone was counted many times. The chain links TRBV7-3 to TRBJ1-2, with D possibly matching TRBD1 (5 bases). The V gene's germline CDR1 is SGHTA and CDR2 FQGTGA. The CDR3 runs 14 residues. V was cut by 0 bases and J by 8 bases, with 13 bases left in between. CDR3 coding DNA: TGTGCCAGCAGCTTAACACCAGGGTTGGAAGGCTACACCTTC. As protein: CASSLTPGLEGYTF.

The CDR3 sequence is CASSPPGLPYGELFF. The CDR3 DNA reads as TGTGCCAGCAGCCCCCCGGGACTCCCGTACGGGGAGCTGTTTTTT. This chain links TRBV7-2 with TRBJ2-2; the D gene is possibly TRBD2 (6 bases). Between the trimmed V and J ends, which lost 5 bases and 7 bases, there was a span of 17 bases. This CDR3 has 15 amino acids. Per the germline V gene, CDR1 is SGHTA and CDR2 is FQGNSA.

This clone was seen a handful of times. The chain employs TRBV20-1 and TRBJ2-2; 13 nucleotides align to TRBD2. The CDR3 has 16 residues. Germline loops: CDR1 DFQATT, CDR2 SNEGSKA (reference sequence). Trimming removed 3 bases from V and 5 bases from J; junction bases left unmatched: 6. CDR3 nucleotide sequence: TGCAGTGCTAGTACACTAGCGGGAGGGGGGACCGGGGAGCTGTTTTTT. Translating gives CSASTLAGGGTGELFF.

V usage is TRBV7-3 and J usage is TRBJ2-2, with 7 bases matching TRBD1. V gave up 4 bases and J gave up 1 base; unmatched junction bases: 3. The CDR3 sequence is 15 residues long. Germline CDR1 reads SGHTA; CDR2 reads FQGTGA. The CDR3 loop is CASSSRTGNTGELFF. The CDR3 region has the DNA TGTGCCAGCAGCTCTCGGACAGGGAACACCGGGGAGCTGTTTTTT.

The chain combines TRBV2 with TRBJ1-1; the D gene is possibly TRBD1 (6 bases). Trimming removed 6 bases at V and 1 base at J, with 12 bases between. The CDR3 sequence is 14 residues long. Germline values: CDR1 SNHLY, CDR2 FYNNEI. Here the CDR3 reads CASRRQARNTEAFF. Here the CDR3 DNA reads TGTGCCAGCAGGCGACAGGCGAGGAACACTGAAGCTTTCTTT. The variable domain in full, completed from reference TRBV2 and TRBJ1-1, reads EPEVTQTPSHQVTQMGQEVILRCVPISNHLYFYWYRQILGQKVEFLVSFYNNEISEKSEIFDDQFSVERPDGSNFTLKIRSTKLEDSAMYFCASRRQARNTEAFFGQGTRLTVV.

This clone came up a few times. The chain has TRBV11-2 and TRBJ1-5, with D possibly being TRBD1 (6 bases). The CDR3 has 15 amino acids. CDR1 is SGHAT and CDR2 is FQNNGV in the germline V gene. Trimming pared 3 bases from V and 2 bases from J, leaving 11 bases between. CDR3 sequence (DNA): TGTGCCAGCAGCTTCGGCAGGGGAGGCAATCAGCCCCAGCATTTT. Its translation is CASSFGRGGNQPQHF. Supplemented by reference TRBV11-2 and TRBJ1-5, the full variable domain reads EAGVAQSPRYKIIEKRQSVAFWCNPISGHATLYWYQQILGQGPKLLIQFQNNGVVDDSQLPKDRFSAERLKGVDSTLKIQPAKLEDSAVYLCASSFGRGGNQPQHFGDGTRLSIL.

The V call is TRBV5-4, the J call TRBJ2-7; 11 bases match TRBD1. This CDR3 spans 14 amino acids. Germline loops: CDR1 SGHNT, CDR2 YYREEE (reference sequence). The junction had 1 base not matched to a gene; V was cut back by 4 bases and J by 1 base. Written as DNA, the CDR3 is TGTGCCAGCAGCGGGACAGGGGGGTCCTACGAGCAGTACTTC. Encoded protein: CASSGTGGSYEQYF.

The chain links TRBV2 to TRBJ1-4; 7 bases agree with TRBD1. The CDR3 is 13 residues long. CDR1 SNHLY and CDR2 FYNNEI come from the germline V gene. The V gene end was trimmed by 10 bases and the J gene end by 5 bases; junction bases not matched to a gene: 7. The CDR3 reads CATEGGQNEKLFF. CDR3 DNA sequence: TGTGCCACTGAGGGGGGACAGAATGAAAAACTGTTTTTT.

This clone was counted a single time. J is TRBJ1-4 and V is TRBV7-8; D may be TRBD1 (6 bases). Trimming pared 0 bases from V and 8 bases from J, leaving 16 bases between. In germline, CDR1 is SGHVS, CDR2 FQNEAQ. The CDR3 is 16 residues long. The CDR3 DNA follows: TGTGCCAGCAGCTTAGCAGCGGGGGGCTTTTCCGAAAAACTGTTTTTT. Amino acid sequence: CASSLAAGGFSEKLFF.

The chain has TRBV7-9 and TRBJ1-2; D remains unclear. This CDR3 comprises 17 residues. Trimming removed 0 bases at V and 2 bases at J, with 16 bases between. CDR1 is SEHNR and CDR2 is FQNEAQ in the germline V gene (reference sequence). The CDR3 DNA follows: TGTGCCAGCAGCTTAGCACCCCCGTTAGGAGGGAACTATGGCTACACCTTC. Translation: CASSLAPPLGGNYGYTF.

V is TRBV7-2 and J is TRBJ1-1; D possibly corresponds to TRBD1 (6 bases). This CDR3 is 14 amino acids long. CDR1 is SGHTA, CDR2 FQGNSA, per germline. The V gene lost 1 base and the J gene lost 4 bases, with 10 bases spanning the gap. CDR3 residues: CASSLVLGGTEAFF. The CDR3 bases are TGTGCCAGCAGCTTAGTTCTAGGGGGCACTGAAGCTTTCTTT.

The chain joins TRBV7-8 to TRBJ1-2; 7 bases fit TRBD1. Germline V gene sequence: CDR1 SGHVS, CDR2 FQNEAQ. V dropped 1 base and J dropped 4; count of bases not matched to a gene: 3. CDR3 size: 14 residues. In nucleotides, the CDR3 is TGTGCCAGCAGCTTAGAGGGACAGCTCTATGGCTACACCTTC. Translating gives CASSLEGQLYGYTF.

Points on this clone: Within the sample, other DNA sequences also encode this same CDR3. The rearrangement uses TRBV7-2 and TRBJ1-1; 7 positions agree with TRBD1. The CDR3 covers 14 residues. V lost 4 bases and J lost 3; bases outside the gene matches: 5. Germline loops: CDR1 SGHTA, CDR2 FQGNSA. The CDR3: CASSSLQGDTEAFF. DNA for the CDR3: TGTGCCAGCAGCTCCCTGCAGGGGGACACTGAAGCTTTCTTT.

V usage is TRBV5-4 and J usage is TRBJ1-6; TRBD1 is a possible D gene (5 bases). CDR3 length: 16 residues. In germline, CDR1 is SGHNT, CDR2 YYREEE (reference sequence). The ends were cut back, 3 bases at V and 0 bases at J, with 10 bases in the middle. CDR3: CASSSPGGSYNSPLHF. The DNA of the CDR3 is TGTGCCAGCAGCTCCCCCGGGGGCTCCTATAATTCACCCCTCCACTTT.

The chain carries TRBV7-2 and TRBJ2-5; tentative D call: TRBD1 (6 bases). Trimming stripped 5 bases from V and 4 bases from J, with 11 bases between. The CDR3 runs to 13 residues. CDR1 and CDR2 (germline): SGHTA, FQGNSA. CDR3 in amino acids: CASSKGQSETQYF. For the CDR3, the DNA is TGTGCCAGCAGCAAAGGACAGTCAGAGACCCAGTACTTC.